This T cell receptor beta chain emerged from a study of cytomegalovirus exposure and HLA in healthy donors. Across the whole study: HLA-typed donors were the source of roughly 80 million unique TCRs held in an early data release. General study results and limits: The authors later found most CMV-associated TCR beta chains appeared HLA-restricted. Exclusion as indistinguishable affected some V segments, including TRBV6-2 and TRBV6-3. Apart from CMV serostatus, no immune exposure information was available.

The germline gives CDR1 MNHEY, CDR2 SVGAGI. Trimming took off 6 bases at V and 7 bases at J, with 15 bases between the two ends. The CDR3 spans 14 residues. A note on this clone: The antigen is unknown.

PCR used 60 Vbeta primers and 13 Jbeta primers. The protocol was immunoSEQ multiplex PCR, while the TCRdb copy is restricted to in-frame clones and leaves out a portion. Found here are some 130,000 clones, 65% to 80% of them singletons; the top ten hold about 3.4%. The V and J genes are TRBV6-5 and TRBJ1-4; weak D call: TRBD1 (6 bases). The origin of this receptor is a man aged 35-49 years in good health and CMV-seronegative. Sequencing was carried out using PBMCs. CDR3 DNA sequence: TGTGCCAGCAGAAACAGGGCCTTTATTGAAAAACTGTTTTTT. Amino acid sequence: CASRNRAFIEKLFF.